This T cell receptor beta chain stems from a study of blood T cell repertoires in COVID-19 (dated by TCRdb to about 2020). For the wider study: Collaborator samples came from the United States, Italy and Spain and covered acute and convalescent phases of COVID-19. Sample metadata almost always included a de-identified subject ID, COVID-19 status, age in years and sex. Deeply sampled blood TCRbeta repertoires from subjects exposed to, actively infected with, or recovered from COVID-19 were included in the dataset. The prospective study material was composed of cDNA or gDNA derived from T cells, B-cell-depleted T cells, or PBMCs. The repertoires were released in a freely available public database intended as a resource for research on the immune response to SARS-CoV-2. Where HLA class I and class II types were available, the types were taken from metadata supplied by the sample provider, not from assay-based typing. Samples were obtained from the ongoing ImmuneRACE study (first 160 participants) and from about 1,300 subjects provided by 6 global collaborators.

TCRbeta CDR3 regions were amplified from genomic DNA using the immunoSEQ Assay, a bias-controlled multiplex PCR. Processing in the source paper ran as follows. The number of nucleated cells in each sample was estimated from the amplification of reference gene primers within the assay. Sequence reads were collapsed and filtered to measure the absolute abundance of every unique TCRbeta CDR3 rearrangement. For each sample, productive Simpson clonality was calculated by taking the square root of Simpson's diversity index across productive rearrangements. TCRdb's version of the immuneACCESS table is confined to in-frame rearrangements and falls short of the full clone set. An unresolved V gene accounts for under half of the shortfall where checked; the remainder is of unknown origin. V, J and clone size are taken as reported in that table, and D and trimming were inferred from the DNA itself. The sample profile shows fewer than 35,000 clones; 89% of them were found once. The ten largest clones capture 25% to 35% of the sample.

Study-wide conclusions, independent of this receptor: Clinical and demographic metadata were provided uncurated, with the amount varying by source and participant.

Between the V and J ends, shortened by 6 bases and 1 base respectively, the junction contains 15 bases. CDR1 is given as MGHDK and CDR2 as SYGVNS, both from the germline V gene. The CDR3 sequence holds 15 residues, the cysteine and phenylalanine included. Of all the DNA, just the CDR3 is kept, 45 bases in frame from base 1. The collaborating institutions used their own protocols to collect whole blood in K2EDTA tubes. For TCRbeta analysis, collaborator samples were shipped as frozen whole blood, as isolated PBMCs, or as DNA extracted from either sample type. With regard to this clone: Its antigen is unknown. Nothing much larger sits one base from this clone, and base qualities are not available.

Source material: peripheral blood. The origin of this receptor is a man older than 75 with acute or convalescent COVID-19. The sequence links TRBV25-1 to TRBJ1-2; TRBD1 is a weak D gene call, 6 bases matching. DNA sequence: TGTGCCAGCAGGGACAGCCTAGGGCATAACTATGGCTACACCTTC. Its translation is CASRDSLGHNYGYTF.